Listed below are T cell receptor beta chains from one sample, sequenced in a study of patients and donors after allogeneic stem cell transplantation. TCRdb fed the RT-PCR reads into MiXCR, producing one record per CDR3 protein. Here the sample spans some 87,000 distinct CDR3 sequences, around 48% being singletons. The sequenced sample consisted of blood, either unsorted or a sorted T cell fraction (not recorded which). The receptors were sampled from a human donor who was either an allogeneic HSCT recipient or a stem cell or donor lymphocyte infusion donor (not recorded which). It is not recorded whose cells these are; they may come from a transplant donor. CDR3s include the opening cysteine and the closing phenylalanine or tryptophan. The order of the fields is V gene, clone size, J gene, D gene, CDR3 protein, CDR3 DNA. D genes are given only for firm matches. The size field is filled for only some rows; it gives once, few, many or a size class.

TRBV7-8,.,TRBJ1-5,.,CASSLGGPGVKPQHF,TGTGCCAGCAGCTTAGGAGGTCCAGGGGTGAAGCCCCAGCATTTT
TRBV25-1,.,TRBJ2-1,TRBD1,CASSELDRGPYNEQFF,TGTGCCAGCAGTGAATTGGACAGGGGGCCATACAATGAGCAGTTCTTC
TRBV7-9,.,TRBJ1-2,.,CASSLPAGRERGYTF,TGTGCCAGCAGCCTACCAGCGGGTAGGGAGCGAGGCTACACCTTC
TRBV7-8,.,TRBJ1-5,.,CASSLALRQKNQPQHF,TGTGCCAGCAGCTTAGCGCTCCGGCAGAAAAATCAGCCCCAGCATTTT
TRBV28,.,TRBJ1-1,.,CASSFQVTEAFF,TGTGCCAGCAGTTTCCAAGTCACTGAAGCTTTCTTT
TRBV6-2/TRBV6-3,.,TRBJ1-6,.,CASSPRDRGAVTYNSPLHF,TGTGCCAGCAGCCCTCGGGACCGAGGTGCGGTGACCTATAATTCACCCCTCCACTTT
TRBV10-2,.,TRBJ1-3,.,CASSDPYSGSGNTIYF,TGCGCCAGCAGTGACCCCTATAGTGGCTCTGGAAACACCATATATTTT
TRBV7-6,.,TRBJ1-1,TRBD1,CASSLQGAATEAFF,TGTGCCAGCAGCCTGCAGGGGGCGGCCACTGAAGCTTTCTTT
TRBV27,few,TRBJ1-1,.,CASSSQGRGTEAFF,TGTGCCAGCAGTTCGCAGGGGCGAGGAACTGAAGCTTTCTTT
TRBV12-3/TRBV12-4,few,TRBJ1-6,.,CASTSGTGNNSPLHF,TGTGCCAGCACCTCCGGGACGGGGAATAATTCACCCCTCCACTTT
TRBV3-1,.,TRBJ2-3,TRBD2,CASSQVGIAGGYTDTQYF,TGTGCCAGCAGCCAAGTAGGTATAGCGGGAGGCTACACAGATACGCAGTATTTT
TRBV9,few,TRBJ1-6,.,CASSAGGSPLHF,TGTGCCAGCAGCGCCGGAGGGTCACCCCTCCACTTT
TRBV6-5,few,TRBJ1-1,.,CASSYSGGILAEAFF,TGTGCCAGCAGTTACTCTGGAGGGATCCTCGCTGAAGCTTTCTTT
TRBV7-3,.,TRBJ2-3,.,CASSPGYTDTQYF,TGTGCCAGCAGCCCAGGGTACACAGATACGCAGTATTTT
TRBV7-3,.,TRBJ1-2,TRBD1,CASSPTGGEHGYTF,TGTGCCAGCAGCCCCACAGGGGGCGAACATGGCTACACCTTC
TRBV4-3,.,TRBJ1-1,.,CASSQEFRWTEAFF,TGCGCCAGCAGCCAAGAATTCAGGTGGACTGAAGCTTTCTTT
TRBV28,few,TRBJ1-1,.,CASSIGLNMNTEAFF,TGTGCCAGCAGTATCGGGCTAAACATGAACACTGAAGCTTTCTTT
TRBV7-9,.,TRBJ1-3,.,CASSFTPTQGGDGNTIYF,TGTGCCAGCAGCTTCACTCCCACGCAGGGAGGCGATGGAAACACCATATATTTT
TRBV7-8,few,TRBJ1-3,.,CASSNGGSGNTIYF,TGTGCCAGCAGCAATGGCGGCTCTGGAAACACCATATATTTT
TRBV10-3,.,TRBJ2-3,.,CAISESPGVDTQYF,TGTGCCATCAGTGAATCTCCGGGGGTAGATACGCAGTATTTT
TRBV24-1,.,TRBJ1-5,.,CATSDPPADQPQHF,TGTGCCACCAGTGATCCCCCGGCGGATCAGCCCCAGCATTTT
TRBV7-2,.,TRBJ1-1,.,CASSLGRGEAFF,TGTGCCAGCAGCTTAGGCCGAGGTGAAGCTTTCTTT
TRBV20-1,.,TRBJ1-1,.,CSARYGGAGTEAFF,TGCAGTGCTAGGTATGGGGGAGCTGGAACTGAAGCTTTCTTT
TRBV4-3,once,TRBJ1-2,.,CASSHNPTGWADGYTF,TGCGCCAGCAGCCACAACCCTACAGGGTGGGCAGATGGCTACACCTTC
TRBV12-3/TRBV12-4,.,TRBJ1-2,.,CASSLSRAKANYGYTF,TGTGCCAGCAGTTTATCAAGGGCGAAAGCTAACTATGGCTACACCTTC
TRBV28,.,TRBJ2-3,.,CASSSGDLSTDTQYF,TGTGCCAGCAGCTCCGGGGACCTTAGCACAGATACGCAGTATTTT
TRBV27,.,TRBJ1-4,.,CASSLRAGPAEKLFF,TGTGCCAGCAGTTTAAGAGCAGGGCCGGCTGAAAAACTGTTTTTT
TRBV7-8,.,TRBJ1-5,TRBD1,CASSLAYRGPNQRQHF,TGTGCCAGCAGCTTAGCTTACAGGGGGCCCAATCAGCGTCAGCATTTT
TRBV29-1,.,TRBJ2-3,.,CSVERSPGGFTDTQYF,TGCAGCGTTGAAAGGAGCCCTGGAGGGTTCACAGATACGCAGTATTTT
TRBV4-3,.,TRBJ2-7,TRBD1,CASSQGQGATYEQYF,TGCGCCAGCAGCCAAGGACAGGGGGCAACCTACGAGCAGTACTTC
TRBV5-1,.,TRBJ1-2,.,CASSLTVIDGYTF,TGCGCCAGCAGCTTGACAGTTATCGATGGCTACACCTTC
TRBV4-2,few,TRBJ1-4,TRBD1,CASRMGQGSDEKLFF,TGTGCCAGCAGAATGGGACAGGGATCGGATGAAAAACTGTTTTTT
TRBV29-1,.,TRBJ2-1,.,CSVPWTGTYNEQFF,TGCAGCGTTCCCTGGACTGGAACCTACAATGAGCAGTTCTTC
TRBV7-3,.,TRBJ2-1,TRBD2,CASSSSGSNEQFF,TGTGCCAGCAGCTCTAGCGGGAGCAATGAGCAGTTCTTC
TRBV4-2,once,TRBJ2-5,TRBD1,CASSQGAREETQYF,TGTGCCAGTTCGCAGGGGGCGAGGGAAGAGACCCAGTACTTC
TRBV4-3,few,TRBJ1-1,TRBD1,CASSRTGVNTEAFF,TGCGCCAGCAGTAGGACAGGGGTAAACACTGAAGCTTTCTTT
TRBV12-3/TRBV12-4,once,TRBJ1-2,.,CAIFTPGRSYGYTF,TGTGCCATCTTCACTCCCGGGAGATCTTATGGCTACACCTTC
TRBV6-5,.,TRBJ1-5,.,CASRPLRGINQPQHF,TGTGCCAGCAGACCCCTAAGGGGGATCAATCAGCCCCAGCATTTT
TRBV12-3/TRBV12-4,few,TRBJ1-1,.,CASSLGQMNTEAFF,TGTGCCAGCAGTTTAGGACAGATGAACACTGAAGCTTTCTTT
TRBV15,.,TRBJ1-5,.,CATSHRPIAGVYPQHF,TGTGCCACCAGCCACAGACCGATAGCGGGAGTTTATCCCCAGCATTTT
TRBV29-1,.,TRBJ1-1,.,CSATWRGDAFF,TGCAGCGCAACCTGGAGGGGAGACGCTTTCTTT
TRBV12-3/TRBV12-4,.,TRBJ1-1,.,CASSLGVLDEAFF,TGTGCCAGCAGTTTAGGGGTGTTGGACGAAGCTTTCTTT
TRBV12-3/TRBV12-4,.,TRBJ1-1,TRBD1,CASGPSPGTGYTEAFF,TGTGCCAGCGGCCCTTCACCCGGGACAGGGTACACTGAAGCTTTCTTT
TRBV12-3/TRBV12-4,.,TRBJ1-2,.,CASVKGGYGYTF,TGTGCCAGCGTCAAGGGCGGCTATGGCTACACCTTC
TRBV5-6,.,TRBJ1-3,.,CASSLTGISGNTIYF,TGTGCCAGCAGCTTGACAGGGATCTCTGGAAACACCATATATTTT
TRBV15,few,TRBJ2-3,TRBD1,CATRGQGRTDTQYF,TGTGCCACCAGGGGACAGGGGCGCACAGATACGCAGTATTTT
TRBV28,.,TRBJ1-3,.,CALLSSGNTIYF,TGTGCCCTGTTGAGCTCTGGAAACACCATATATTTT
TRBV10-1,.,TRBJ1-1,.,CASSEWPDGEAFF,TGCGCCAGCAGTGAGTGGCCCGACGGTGAAGCTTTCTTT
TRBV20-1,.,TRBJ1-5,TRBD1,CSALTGSDNQPQHF,TGCAGTGCTTTGACAGGGTCGGACAATCAGCCCCAGCATTTT
TRBV4-3,few,TRBJ1-1,TRBD1,CASSQDSTGRGRKDEAFF,TGCGCCAGCAGCCAAGATTCGACGGGCAGGGGGAGGAAGGATGAAGCTTTCTTT
TRBV29-1,few,TRBJ1-1,.,CSADGGGTEAFF,TGCAGCGCTGATGGGGGGGGCACTGAAGCTTTCTTT
TRBV20-1,.,TRBJ2-1,TRBD2,CSAREFGAGVWNEQFF,TGCAGTGCTAGAGAGTTTGGAGCGGGAGTATGGAATGAGCAGTTCTTC
TRBV27,.,TRBJ1-2,TRBD1,CASRDRGLEGYTF,TGTGCCAGTCGGGACAGGGGGCTTGAAGGCTACACCTTC
TRBV28,.,TRBJ1-5,.,CASTPGGDGNQPQHF,TGTGCCAGCACCCCGGGGGGGGATGGCAATCAGCCCCAGCATTTT
TRBV4-1,.,TRBJ1-1,.,CASSNRAVNTEAFF,TGCGCCAGCAGCAACAGGGCCGTGAACACTGAAGCTTTCTTT
TRBV29-1,.,TRBJ1-1,TRBD1,CSVYQGTVRTEAFF,TGCAGCGTTTACCAAGGGACAGTGCGGACTGAAGCTTTCTTT
TRBV9,.,TRBJ1-2,TRBD1,CASSVGGTAPYGYTF,TGTGCCAGCAGCGTAGGTGGGACAGCCCCCTATGGCTACACCTTC